The present TCR beta chain was sequenced within a study of cytomegalovirus exposure and HLA in healthy donors. TCRdb keeps only in-frame clones here, not all; method: immunoSEQ multiplex PCR. The sample records tens of thousands of clones, approximately 96% being singletons. Germline lookup yields CDR1 SNHLY and CDR2 FYNNEI. With V trimmed by 6 bases and J by 3 bases, 6 bases remained unmatched. CDR3 length equals 14 residues. In its sample, this clone was seen once. This chain links TRBV2 with TRBJ2-7, with TRBD1 identical over 9 bases. The receptor comes from a man aged 30-40 years in good health and CMV-seropositive. The sample comprised PBMCs. Written as DNA, the CDR3 is TGTGCCAGCAGAACGGGACAGGGTGTCTACGAGCAGTACTTC. Its translation is CASRTGQGVYEQYF.